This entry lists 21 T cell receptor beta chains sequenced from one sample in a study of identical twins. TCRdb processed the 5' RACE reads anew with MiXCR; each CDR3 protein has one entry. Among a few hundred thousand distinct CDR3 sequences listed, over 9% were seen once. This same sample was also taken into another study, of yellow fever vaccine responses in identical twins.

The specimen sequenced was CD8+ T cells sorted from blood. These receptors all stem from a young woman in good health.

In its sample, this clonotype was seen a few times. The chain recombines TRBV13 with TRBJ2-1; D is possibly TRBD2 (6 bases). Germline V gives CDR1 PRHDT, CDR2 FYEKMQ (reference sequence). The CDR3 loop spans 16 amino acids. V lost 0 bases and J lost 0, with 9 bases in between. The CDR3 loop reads CASSLGPSASYNEQFF. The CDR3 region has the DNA TGTGCCAGCAGCTTAGGTCCTAGCGCCTCCTACAATGAGCAGTTCTTC.

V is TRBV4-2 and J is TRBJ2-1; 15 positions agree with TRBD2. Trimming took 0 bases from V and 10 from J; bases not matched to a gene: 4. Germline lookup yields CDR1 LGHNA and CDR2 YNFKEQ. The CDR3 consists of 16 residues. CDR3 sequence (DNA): TGTGCCAGCAGCCAAGAGGGACTAGCGGGGGGACTCGAGCAGTTCTTC. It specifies CASSQEGLAGGLEQFF.

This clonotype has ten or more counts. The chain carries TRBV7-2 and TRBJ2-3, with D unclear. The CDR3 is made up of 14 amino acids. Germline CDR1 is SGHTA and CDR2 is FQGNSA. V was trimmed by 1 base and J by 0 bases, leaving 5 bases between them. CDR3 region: CASSLGYSTDTQYF. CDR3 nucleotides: TGTGCCAGCAGCTTAGGATATAGCACAGATACGCAGTATTTT.

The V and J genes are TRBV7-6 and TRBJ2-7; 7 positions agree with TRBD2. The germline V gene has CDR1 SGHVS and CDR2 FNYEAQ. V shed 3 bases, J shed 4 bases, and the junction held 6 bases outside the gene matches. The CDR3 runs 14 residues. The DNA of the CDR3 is TGTGCCAGCAGCTTGGCTAGCGGCGATTACGAGCAGTACTTC. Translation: CASSLASGDYEQYF.

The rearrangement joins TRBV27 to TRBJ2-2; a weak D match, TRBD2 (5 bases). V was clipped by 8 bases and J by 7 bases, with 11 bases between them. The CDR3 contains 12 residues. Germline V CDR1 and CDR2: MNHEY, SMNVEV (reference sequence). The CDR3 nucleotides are TGTGCCAGCTGGCTTGCGGGCGGGGAGCTGTTTTTT. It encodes CASWLAGGELFF.

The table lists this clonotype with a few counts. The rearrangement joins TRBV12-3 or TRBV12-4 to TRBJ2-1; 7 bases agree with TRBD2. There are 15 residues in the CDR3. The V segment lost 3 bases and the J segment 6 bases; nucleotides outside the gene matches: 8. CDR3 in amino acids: CASSLGPGLPNEQFF. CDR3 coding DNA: TGTGCCAGCAGTTTGGGACCGGGACTACCCAATGAGCAGTTCTTC.

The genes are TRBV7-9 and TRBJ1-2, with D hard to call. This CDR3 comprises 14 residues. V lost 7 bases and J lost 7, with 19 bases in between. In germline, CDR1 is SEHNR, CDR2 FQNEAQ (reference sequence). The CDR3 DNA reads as TGTGCCAGCACCGAGGTCGGGGAGCCACTTGGCTACACCTTC. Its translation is CASTEVGEPLGYTF.

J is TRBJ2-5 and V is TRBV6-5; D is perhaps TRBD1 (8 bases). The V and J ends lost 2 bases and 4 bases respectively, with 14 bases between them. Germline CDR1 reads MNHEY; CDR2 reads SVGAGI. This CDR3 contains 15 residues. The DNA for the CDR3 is TGTGCCAGCAGTTACCAACAGGGGGGGCGAGAGACCCAGTACTTC. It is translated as CASSYQQGGRETQYF.

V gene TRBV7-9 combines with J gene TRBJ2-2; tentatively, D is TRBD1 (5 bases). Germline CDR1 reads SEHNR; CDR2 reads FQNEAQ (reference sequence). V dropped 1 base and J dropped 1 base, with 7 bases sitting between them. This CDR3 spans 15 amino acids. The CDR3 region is CASSLGDRNTGELFF. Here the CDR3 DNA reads TGTGCCAGCAGCTTAGGCGACAGGAACACCGGGGAGCTGTTTTTT.

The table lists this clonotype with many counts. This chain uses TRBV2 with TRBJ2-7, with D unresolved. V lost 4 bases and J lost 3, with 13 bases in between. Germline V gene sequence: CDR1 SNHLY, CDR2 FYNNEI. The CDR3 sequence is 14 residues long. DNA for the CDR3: TGTGCCAGCAGTGGGGGAAGGGAACTCTACGAGCAGTACTTC. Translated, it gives CASSGGRELYEQYF.

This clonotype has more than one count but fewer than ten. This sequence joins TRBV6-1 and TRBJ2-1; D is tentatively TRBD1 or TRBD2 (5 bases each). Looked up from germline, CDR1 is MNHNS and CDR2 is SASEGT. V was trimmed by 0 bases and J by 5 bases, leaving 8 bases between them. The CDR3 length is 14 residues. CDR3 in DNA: TGTGCCAGCAGTGAAGCGGGACGGAACAATGAGCAGTTCTTC. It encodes CASSEAGRNNEQFF.

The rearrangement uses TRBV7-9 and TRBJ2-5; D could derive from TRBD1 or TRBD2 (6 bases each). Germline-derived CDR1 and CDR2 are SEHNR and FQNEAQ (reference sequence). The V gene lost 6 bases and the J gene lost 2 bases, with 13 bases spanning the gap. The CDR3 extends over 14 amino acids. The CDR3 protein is CASRAGGLQETQYF. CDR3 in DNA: TGTGCCAGCAGAGCCGGGGGCCTGCAAGAGACCCAGTACTTC.

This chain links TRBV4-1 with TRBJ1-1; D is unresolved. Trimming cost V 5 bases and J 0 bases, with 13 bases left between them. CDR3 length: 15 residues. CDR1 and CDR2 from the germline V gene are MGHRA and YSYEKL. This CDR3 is CASSFRTGLNTEAFF. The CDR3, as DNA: TGCGCCAGCAGCTTCCGGACGGGATTGAACACTGAAGCTTTCTTT.

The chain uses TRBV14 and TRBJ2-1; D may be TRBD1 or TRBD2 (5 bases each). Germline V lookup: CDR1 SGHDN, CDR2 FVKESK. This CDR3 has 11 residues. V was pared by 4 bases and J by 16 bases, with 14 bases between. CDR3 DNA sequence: TGTGCCAGCAGCCGGGGGAACTCAAAATTCTTC. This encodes CASSRGNSKFF. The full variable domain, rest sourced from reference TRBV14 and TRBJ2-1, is EAGVTQFPSHSVIEKGQTVTLRCDPISGHDNLYWYRRVMGKEIKFLLHFVKESKQDESGMPNNRFLAERTGGTYSTLKVQPAELEDSGVYFCASSRGNSKFFGPGTRLTVL.

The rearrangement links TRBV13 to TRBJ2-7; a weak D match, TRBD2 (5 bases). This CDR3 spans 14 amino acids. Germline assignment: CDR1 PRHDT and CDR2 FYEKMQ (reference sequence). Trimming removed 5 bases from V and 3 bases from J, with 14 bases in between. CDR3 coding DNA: TGTGCCAGCAGCCCCCAAACTAGACACTACGAGCAGTACTTC. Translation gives CASSPQTRHYEQYF.

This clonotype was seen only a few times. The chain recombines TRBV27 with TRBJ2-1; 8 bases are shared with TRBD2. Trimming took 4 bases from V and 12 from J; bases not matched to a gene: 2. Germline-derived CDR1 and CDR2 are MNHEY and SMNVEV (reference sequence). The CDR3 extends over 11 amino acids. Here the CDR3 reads CASSYGGAQFF. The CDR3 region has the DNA TGTGCCAGCAGTTACGGGGGGGCGCAGTTCTTC.

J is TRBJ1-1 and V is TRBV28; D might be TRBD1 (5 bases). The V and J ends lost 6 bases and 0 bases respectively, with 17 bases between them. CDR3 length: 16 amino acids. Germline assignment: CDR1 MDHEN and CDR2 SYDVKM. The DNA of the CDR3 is TGTGCCAGCAGCCCCATCGGGGGAGGGGTGAACACTGAAGCTTTCTTT. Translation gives CASSPIGGGVNTEAFF.

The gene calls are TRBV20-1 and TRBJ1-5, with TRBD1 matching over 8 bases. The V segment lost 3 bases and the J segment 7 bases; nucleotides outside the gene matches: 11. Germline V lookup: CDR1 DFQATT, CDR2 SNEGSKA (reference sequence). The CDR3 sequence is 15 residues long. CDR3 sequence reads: CSASVLDRASQPQHF. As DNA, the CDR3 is TGCAGTGCTAGCGTCCTGGACAGGGCCAGCCAGCCCCAGCATTTT.

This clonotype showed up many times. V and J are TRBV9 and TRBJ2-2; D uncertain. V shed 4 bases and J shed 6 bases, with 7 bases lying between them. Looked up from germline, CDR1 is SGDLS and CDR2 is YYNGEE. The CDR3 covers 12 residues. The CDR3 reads CASSLSPGELFF. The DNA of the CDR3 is TGTGCCAGCAGCCTTAGTCCCGGGGAGCTGTTTTTT.

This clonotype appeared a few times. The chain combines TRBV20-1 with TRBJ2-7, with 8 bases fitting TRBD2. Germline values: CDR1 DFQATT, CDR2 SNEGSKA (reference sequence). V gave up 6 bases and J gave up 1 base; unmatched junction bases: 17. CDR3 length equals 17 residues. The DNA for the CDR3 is TGCAGTGCCGCGGGGGCTAGCGGGTTGGGGAGGTCCTACGAGCAGTACTTC. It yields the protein CSAAGASGLGRSYEQYF.

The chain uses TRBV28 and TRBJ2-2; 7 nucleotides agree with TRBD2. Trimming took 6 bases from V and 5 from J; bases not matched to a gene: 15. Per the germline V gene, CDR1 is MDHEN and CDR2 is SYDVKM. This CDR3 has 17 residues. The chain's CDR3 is CASRSWNAGEGTGELFF. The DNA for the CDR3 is TGTGCCAGCAGGTCTTGGAATGCGGGAGAAGGGACCGGGGAGCTGTTTTTT.